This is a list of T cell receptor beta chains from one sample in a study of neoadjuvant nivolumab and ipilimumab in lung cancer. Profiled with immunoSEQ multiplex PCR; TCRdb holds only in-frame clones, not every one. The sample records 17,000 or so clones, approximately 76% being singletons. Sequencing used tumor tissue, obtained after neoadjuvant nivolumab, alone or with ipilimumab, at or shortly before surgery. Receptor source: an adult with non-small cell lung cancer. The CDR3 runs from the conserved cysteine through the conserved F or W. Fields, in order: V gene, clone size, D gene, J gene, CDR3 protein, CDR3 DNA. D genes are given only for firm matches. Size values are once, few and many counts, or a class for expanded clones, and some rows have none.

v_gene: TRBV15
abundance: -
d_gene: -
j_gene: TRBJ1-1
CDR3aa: CATSRARGWNTEAFF
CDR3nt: TGTGCCACCAGCAGAGCCCGGGGATGGAACACTGAAGCTTTCTTT

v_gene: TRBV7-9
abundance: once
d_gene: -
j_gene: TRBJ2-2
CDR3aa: CASSLGQLAAMNTGELFF
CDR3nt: TGTGCCAGCAGCTTAGGACAGCTCGCTGCTATGAACACCGGGGAGCTGTTTTTT

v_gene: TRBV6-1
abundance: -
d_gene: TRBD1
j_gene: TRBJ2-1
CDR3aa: CASSETGSLSLTIF
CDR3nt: TGTGCCAGCAGTGAGACAGGGTCCCTCTCTTTGACGATCTTC

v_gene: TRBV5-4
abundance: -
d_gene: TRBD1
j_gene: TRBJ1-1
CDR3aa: CASSLDLRGQDTEAFF
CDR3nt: TGTGCCAGCAGCTTGGATCTCAGGGGGCAGGACACTGAAGCTTTCTTT

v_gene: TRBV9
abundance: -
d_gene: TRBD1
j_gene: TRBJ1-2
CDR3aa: CASSTPTGASGYTF
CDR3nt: TGTGCCAGCAGCACCCCGACAGGGGCCTCTGGCTACACCTTC

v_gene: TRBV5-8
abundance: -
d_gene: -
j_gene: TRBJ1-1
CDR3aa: CASSSWTAMNTEAFF
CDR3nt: TGTGCCAGCAGCTCGTGGACAGCTATGAACACTGAAGCTTTCTTT

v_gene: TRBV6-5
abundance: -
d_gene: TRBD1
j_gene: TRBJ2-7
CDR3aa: CASRRQGDTYEQYF
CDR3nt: TGTGCCAGCAGGCGACAGGGTGATACCTACGAGCAGTACTTC

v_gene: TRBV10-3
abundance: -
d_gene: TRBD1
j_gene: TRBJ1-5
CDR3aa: CAISESRQGAGQPQHF
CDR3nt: TGTGCCATCAGTGAGTCTCGACAGGGGGCGGGACAGCCCCAGCATTTT

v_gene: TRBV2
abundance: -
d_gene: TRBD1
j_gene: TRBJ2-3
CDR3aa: CASSEPTGGWRTDTQYF
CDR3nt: TGTGCCAGCAGTGAGCCTACAGGGGGCTGGAGGACAGATACGCAGTATTTT

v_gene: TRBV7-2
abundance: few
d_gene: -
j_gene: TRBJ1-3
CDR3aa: CASSLVPPGSSGNTIYF
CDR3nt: TGTGCCAGCAGCTTAGTACCCCCAGGTTCCTCTGGAAACACCATATATTTT

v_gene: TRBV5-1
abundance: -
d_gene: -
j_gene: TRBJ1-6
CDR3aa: CASSFTIPGENSPLHF
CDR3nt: TGCGCCAGCAGCTTTACGATCCCGGGCGAGAATTCACCCCTCCACTTT

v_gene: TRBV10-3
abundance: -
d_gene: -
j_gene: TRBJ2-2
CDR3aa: CAITSPNTGELFF
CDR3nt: TGTGCCATCACTAGCCCGAACACCGGGGAGCTGTTTTTT

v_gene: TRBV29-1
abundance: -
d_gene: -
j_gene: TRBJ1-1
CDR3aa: CSARAGNTEAFF
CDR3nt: TGCAGCGCTCGCGCGGGGAACACTGAAGCTTTCTTT

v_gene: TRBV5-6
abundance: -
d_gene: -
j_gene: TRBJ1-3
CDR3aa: CASSFPAGGNTIYF
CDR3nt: TGTGCCAGCAGCTTCCCGGCGGGGGGAAACACCATATATTTT

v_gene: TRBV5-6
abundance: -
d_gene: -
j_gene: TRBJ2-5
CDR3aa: CASSLSSGETQYF
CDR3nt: TGTGCCAGCAGCTTGAGTAGTGGCGAGACCCAGTACTTC

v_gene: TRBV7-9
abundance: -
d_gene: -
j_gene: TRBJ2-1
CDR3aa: CASSPLGGGGNEQFF
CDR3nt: TGTGCCAGCAGCCCGCTTGGGGGGGGCGGCAATGAGCAGTTCTTC

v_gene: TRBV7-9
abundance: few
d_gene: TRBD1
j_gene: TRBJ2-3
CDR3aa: CASTQGAGPPPDTQYF
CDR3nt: TGTGCCAGCACCCAGGGGGCGGGACCACCGCCAGATACGCAGTATTTT